The clone carrying this T cell receptor beta chain was detected only a few times. The data stem from a study of blood T cells in healthy people across ages. From germline, CDR1 is SGHVS and CDR2 FNYEAQ. Trimming removed 2 bases from V and 1 base from J, with 11 bases in between. The CDR3 contains 15 residues. The authors ran a second PCR of about 6 to 11 cycles using a sample-barcoded 5' primer and a J-beta primer mix. TCRdb reprocessed the 5' RACE reads via MiXCR and lists one record per CDR3 protein. The data show around 1.5 million distinct CDR3 sequences, approximately 60% seen once. The clonotype originates from a man younger than 35 in good health. The chain has TRBV7-6 and TRBJ1-2; possible D gene TRBD1, 5 bases. Sequencing was performed on blood. The CDR3 loop is CASSLQTELNYGYTF. For the CDR3, the DNA is TGTGCCAGCAGCTTACAGACAGAACTTAACTATGGCTACACCTTC.